This is a list of T cell receptor beta chains from one sample in a study of tumor-infiltrating lymphocytes in oesophageal squamous cell carcinoma. Using its own MiXCR run on the PCR reads, TCRdb lists one record per CDR3 protein. This table has 16,000 or so distinct CDR3 sequences, more than 50% appearing once. Sequenced input: esophageal tumor tissue. Receptor source: a male donor with esophageal squamous cell carcinoma. Each CDR3 is given with its conserved first and last residue. Fields, in order: J gene, clone size, V gene, D gene, CDR3 DNA, CDR3 protein. A D gene is named only where the DNA matches it firmly. Expanded clones get a size class; other rows say once, few or many, or leave the size out.

>TRBJ1-2|large|TRBV28|TRBD1
TGTGCCAGCAACAGGGGGACGCGCGGCTACACCTTC
CASNRGTRGYTF
>TRBJ2-1|.|TRBV7-2|.
TGTGCCAGCAGCCCATACGGCAGTGAGCAGTTCTTC
CASSPYGSEQFF
>TRBJ2-3|once|TRBV7-6|.
TGTGCCAGCAGCTCCCCTCCAGGGGCGGCTAGCACAGATACGCAGTATTTT
CASSSPPGAASTDTQYF
>TRBJ2-1|.|TRBV7-3|TRBD2
TGTGCCAGCAGCCCAGGGACTAGCGATCTCGAGACCCAGTTCTTC
CASSPGTSDLETQFF
>TRBJ2-6|.|TRBV27|.
TGTGCCAGCAGTTTTGAGGGGGCCAACGTCCTGACTTTC
CASSFEGANVLTF
>TRBJ2-1|few|TRBV7-3|.
TGTGCCAGCAGCTTAGGGGACCGCGCTAGCGCCTACAATGAGCAGTTCTTC
CASSLGDRASAYNEQFF
>TRBJ2-5|few|TRBV19|.
TGTGCCAGTAGTGAGTCCAGAGGGGAGACCCAGTACTTC
CASSESRGETQYF
>TRBJ2-7|.|TRBV28|.
TGTGCCAGCAGTTTCGGGGGCCCCTACGAGCAGTACTTC
CASSFGGPYEQYF
>TRBJ2-5|.|TRBV7-3|.
TGTGCCAGCAGCCCCGCCGGGAAGGAAGAGACCCAGTACTTC
CASSPAGKEETQYF
>TRBJ2-1|many|TRBV6-4|TRBD1
TGTGCCAGCAGTAAAAACCGGGACAGGGCTCACAATGAGCAGTTCTTC
CASSKNRDRAHNEQFF
>TRBJ1-1|medium-sized|TRBV28|.
TGTGCCAGCGTCCGGGACAAGATGAACACTGAAGCTTTCTTT
CASVRDKMNTEAFF
>TRBJ2-7|many|TRBV6-1|TRBD1
TGTGCCAGCAGTGAAGGAGGGACAGCAGCCTACGAGCAGTACTTC
CASSEGGTAAYEQYF
>TRBJ2-3|.|TRBV28|.
TGTGCCAGCAGACCTCCGGGCACCACAGATACGCAGTATTTT
CASRPPGTTDTQYF
>TRBJ2-7|many|TRBV7-9|TRBD1
TGTGCCAGCAGCCCCGGGACAGGAATCTACAATGAGCAGTACTTC
CASSPGTGIYNEQYF
>TRBJ2-3|few|TRBV28|.
TGTGCCAGCAGCCAAACACGGCGGGGCCTGTCGGATACGCAGTATTTT
CASSQTRRGLSDTQYF
>TRBJ2-7|.|TRBV28|TRBD1
TGTGCCAGCAGTCCATACCCGGGACAGGGTGTCGAGCAGTACTTC
CASSPYPGQGVEQYF
>TRBJ2-1|once|TRBV7-2|.
TGTGCCAGCAGCTTAAGTGGCGGCCTTTACGAGCAGTTCTTC
CASSLSGGLYEQFF
>TRBJ2-1|.|TRBV6-1|TRBD2
TGTGCCACCATATCGGGACTAGCCTCCTACAATGAGCAGTTCTTC
CATISGLASYNEQFF
>TRBJ2-5|medium-sized|TRBV7-2|.
TGTGCCAGCAGCTTAATGGGAAGGGCTGAGACCCAGTACTTC
CASSLMGRAETQYF
>TRBJ2-7|.|TRBV7-9|.
TGTGCCAGCAGCTTACGGCATGAGCAGTACTTC
CASSLRHEQYF
>TRBJ2-7|few|TRBV11-2|TRBD1
TGTGCCAGCAGCTCTGGACAGGCCCTAATCTCCTACGAGCAGTACTTC
CASSSGQALISYEQYF
>TRBJ2-3|.|TRBV7-8|TRBD1
TGTGCCAGCAGCTCCCCGGACAGGCTCACAGATACGCAGTATTTT
CASSSPDRLTDTQYF
>TRBJ1-1|medium-sized|TRBV7-2|.
TGTGCCAGCAGTTTTAATCACAGGTCTAATGAAGCTTTCTTT
CASSFNHRSNEAFF
>TRBJ1-2|.|TRBV5-4|TRBD1
TGTGCCAGCAGCTCGGGACAGGGGGCCGCTAACTATGGCTACACCTTC
CASSSGQGAANYGYTF
>TRBJ2-3|.|TRBV7-6|.
TGTGCTAGCAGCTTAGCGGAAACAGATACGCAGTATTTT
CASSLAETDTQYF
>TRBJ1-1|.|TRBV12-3/TRBV12-4|.
TGTGCCAGCAGTTATACCGGGATTGAAGCTTTCTTT
CASSYTGIEAFF
>TRBJ2-7|.|TRBV12-3/TRBV12-4|TRBD2
TGTGCCAGCAGTACCCATAGCGGGAGCTCCTACGAGCAGTACTTC
CASSTHSGSSYEQYF
>TRBJ1-2|.|TRBV6-6|TRBD1
TGTGCCAGCACCATAGGGGGCGCGGTCGGCTACACCTTC
CASTIGGAVGYTF
>TRBJ2-5|.|TRBV7-3|TRBD2
TGTGCCAGCAGCTTAACGGGGGGACTAGCGGGAGGCGAGACCCAGTACTTC
CASSLTGGLAGGETQYF
>TRBJ2-7|many|TRBV5-1|TRBD2
TGCGCCAGCAGCTTGACCGCAGATGGACTAGCCCGTGGCGAGCAGTACTTC
CASSLTADGLARGEQYF
>TRBJ2-7|.|TRBV6-6|.
TGTGCCAGCAGTTCCTTCAGGGGACCCTCCTACGAGCAGTACTTC
CASSSFRGPSYEQYF
>TRBJ2-1|medium-sized|TRBV7-2|TRBD1
TGTGCCAGCAGCTTAAGGACAGGGAAGCACAATGAGCAGTTCTTC
CASSLRTGKHNEQFF
>TRBJ2-6|many|TRBV6-1|.
TGTGCCAGCAGTGAAGGGGGCTCTGGGGCCAACGTCCTGACTTTC
CASSEGGSGANVLTF
>TRBJ2-7|.|TRBV11-1|.
TGTGCCAGCAGCCGCCGACAGCTCTACGAGCAGTACTTC
CASSRRQLYEQYF
>TRBJ2-3|few|TRBV11-2|TRBD2
TGTGCCAGTTTAGCGGGAAGTAAAACAGATACGCAGTATTTT
CASLAGSKTDTQYF
>TRBJ2-1|.|TRBV24-1|.
TGTGCCACCTCAGAGGCCTACAATGAGCAGTTCTTC
CATSEAYNEQFF
>TRBJ2-7|few|TRBV7-2|TRBD1
TGTGCCAGCAGCTTAGGTGCCGAGACAGGGTTCTACGAGCAGTACTTC
CASSLGAETGFYEQYF
>TRBJ2-7|many|TRBV7-9|.
TGTGCCAGCAGCCCCACCAGGGACAAGGTCGACGAGCAGTACTTC
CASSPTRDKVDEQYF
>TRBJ1-3|many|TRBV11-1|.
TGTGCCAGCAGCTTAGAGGTCTCTGGAAACACCATATATTTT
CASSLEVSGNTIYF
>TRBJ2-3|few|TRBV7-2|.
TGTGCCAGCAGCCCCAATGAGCGAGATACGCAGTATTTT
CASSPNERDTQYF
>TRBJ1-6|.|TRBV7-3|.
TGTGCCAGCAGCTTACAGGGATTCGGTAATTCACCCCTCCACTTT
CASSLQGFGNSPLHF
>TRBJ1-2|.|TRBV7-3|TRBD1
TGTGCCAGCAGCATATCCGGGACAGCATATGGCTACACCTTC
CASSISGTAYGYTF
>TRBJ1-2|.|TRBV7-2|TRBD1
TGTGCCAGCAGCCCTTACCTAACAGGGGGAGGTGGCTACACCTTC
CASSPYLTGGGGYTF
>TRBJ1-5|.|TRBV7-3|.
TGTGCCAGCAGCTTTCTTGGGCTCCCTTATAGCAATCAGCCCCAGCATTTT
CASSFLGLPYSNQPQHF
>TRBJ2-7|medium-sized|TRBV7-9|.
TGTGCCAGCAGCCCAGACAGGTCAACCTACGAGCAGTACTTC
CASSPDRSTYEQYF
>TRBJ2-2|.|TRBV7-2|.
TGTGCCAGCAGCCCCCAGAACACCGGGGAGCTGTTTTTT
CASSPQNTGELFF
>TRBJ2-7|medium-sized|TRBV28|.
TGTGCCAGGCGGACAGCGTCCTCCTACGAGCAGTACTTC
CARRTASSYEQYF
>TRBJ2-3|.|TRBV7-7|TRBD2
TGTGCTAGCAGCTTGACGGGAGGGCCCGTAGATACGCAGTATTTT
CASSLTGGPVDTQYF
>TRBJ2-1|few|TRBV5-5|.
TGTGCCAGCAGCTTCAGCAGGACCAAGATTAATGAGCAGTTCTTC
CASSFSRTKINEQFF
>TRBJ2-4|.|TRBV7-2|.
TGTGCCAGCAGCTTAGCGGCTGGGGCAGCCAAAAACATTCAGTACTTC
CASSLAAGAAKNIQYF
>TRBJ2-1|.|TRBV7-4|TRBD2
TGTGCCAGCAGCCGTATAGCGGGAGCCAGGGGTGAGCAGTTCTTC
CASSRIAGARGEQFF
>TRBJ2-7|.|TRBV6-5|TRBD2
TGTGCCAGCAGGGGAAGACTAGCGGGAGTCCACGAGCAGTACTTC
CASRGRLAGVHEQYF
>TRBJ2-3|.|TRBV7-3|TRBD2
TGTGCCAGCAGCTTAGCGGGGGGCCACACAGATACGCAGTATTTT
CASSLAGGHTDTQYF
>TRBJ2-1|few|TRBV12-3/TRBV12-4|.
TGTGCCAGCATCGGACAGTTGAGCTCCTACAATGAGCAGTTCTTC
CASIGQLSSYNEQFF